This T cell receptor beta chain was sequenced during a study of blood T cell repertoires in COVID-19. Overall study: The origin of the acute and convalescent COVID-19 samples was the United States, Italy and Spain. From T cells, B-cell-depleted T cells, or PBMCs came the material, which was cDNA or gDNA.

The V segment lost 5 bases and the J segment 2 bases; nucleotides outside the gene matches: 7. Germline CDR1 LGHDT, CDR2 YNNKEL (reference sequence). The CDR3 covers 16 residues. Original handling: Reference gene primer amplification in the assay estimated nucleated cell counts. The data were produced by immunoSEQ multiplex PCR, yet TCRdb's version contains in-frame clones alone and is incomplete. D and trimming come from the DNA, and the V and J calls and clone size come from that table. The repertoire holds around 140,000 clones, with around 80% as singletons. This receptor was taken from a human donor with acute or convalescent COVID-19. The donor label of this sample is uncertain. Sequenced input: peripheral blood. The genes are TRBV3-1 (or the pseudogene TRBV3-2) and TRBJ1-5, with TRBD1 identical over 9 bases. The CDR3, as DNA: TGTGCCAGCAGCTTAACAGGGGGCGAGGGCAATCAGCCCCAGCATTTT. Amino acids: CASSLTGGEGNQPQHF.